The 23 T cell receptor beta chains below all came from one sample that was sequenced in a study of cytomegalovirus exposure and HLA in healthy donors. 60 Vbeta and 13 Jbeta primers were used in PCR. Assay: immunoSEQ multiplex PCR; the TCRdb copy retains only in-frame clones and omits some. Of some 110,000 clones listed, about 80% are singletons. Sequences were obtained from PBMCs. Receptor source: a man aged 30-40 years in good health and CMV-seropositive.

The chain carries TRBV18 and TRBJ1-2; a weak D match, TRBD1 (6 bases). The germline V gene has CDR1 KGHSH and CDR2 LQKENI. V gave up 0 bases and J gave up 4 bases, with 15 bases separating them. The CDR3 consists of 16 residues. CDR3 residues: CASSPPGSGAIYGYTF. DNA of the CDR3: TGTGCCAGCTCACCACCGGGTTCAGGGGCCATCTATGGCTACACCTTC. Together with reference TRBV18 and TRBJ1-2, the CDR3 gives the full variable domain: NAGVMQNPRHLVRRRGQEARLRCSPMKGHSHVYWYRQLPEEGLKFMVYLQKENIIDESGMPKERFSAEFPKEGPSILRIQQVVRGDSAAYFCASSPPGSGAIYGYTFGSGTRLTVV.

The chain is built from TRBV15 and TRBJ1-2; 8 positions match TRBD1. Germline CDR1 LNHNV, CDR2 YYDKDF (reference sequence). The V and J ends lost 2 bases and 4 bases, in that order; junction bases with no gene match: 9. The CDR3 loop spans 16 amino acids. In nucleotides, the CDR3 is TGTGCCACCAGCAGACCAGGGGGCGTTGACGTCTATGGCTACACCTTC. Protein sequence: CATSRPGGVDVYGYTF.

V and J are TRBV28 and TRBJ1-2; the match to TRBD1 covers 8 bases. Germline values: CDR1 MDHEN, CDR2 SYDVKM. CDR3 length: 14 residues. V shed 6 bases, J shed 3 bases, and the junction held 6 bases outside the gene matches. The CDR3 spells CASSRGDRHYGYTF. CDR3 bases: TGTGCCAGCAGCCGGGGGGACAGGCACTATGGCTACACCTTC.

J is TRBJ1-1 and V is TRBV15, with D perhaps TRBD1 (6 bases). Germline V gene data show CDR1 as LNHNV and CDR2 as YYDKDF (reference sequence). The CDR3 extends over 16 amino acids. V lost 3 bases, J lost 5 bases, and 19 bases lay in between. Here the CDR3 reads CATSRSILRGETEAFF. Here the CDR3 DNA reads TGTGCCACCAGCAGGTCAATCCTCAGGGGCGAAACTGAAGCTTTCTTT.

The chain is built from TRBV28 and TRBJ2-1; the match to TRBD2 covers 11 bases. The length of the CDR3 is 15 residues. J lost 5 bases, V lost 6 bases, and 6 bases had no gene match. Per the germline V gene, CDR1 is MDHEN and CDR2 is SYDVKM. CDR3 nucleotide sequence: TGTGCCAGCAGAGTAGCGGGAGGGAGCCACAATGAGCAGTTCTTC. It is translated as CASRVAGGSHNEQFF.

The V call is TRBV5-1, the J call TRBJ2-1; D perhaps matches TRBD1 (6 bases). With 4 bases removed from V and 3 bases from J, the gap between germline ends came to 14 bases. CDR1 SGHRS and CDR2 YFSETQ come from the germline V gene. The CDR3 is 15 amino acids. The CDR3 sequence is CASSKDSGSYNEQFF. As DNA, the CDR3 is TGCGCCAGCAGCAAGGACAGCGGCAGCTACAATGAGCAGTTCTTC.

This clone was picked up a small number of times. The chain employs TRBV5-4 and TRBJ1-1, with 8 bases identical to TRBD1. The CDR3 contains 14 residues. Looked up from germline, CDR1 is SGHNT and CDR2 is YYREEE (reference sequence). V was pared by 4 bases and J by 1 base, with 3 bases of the junction left unmatched. As DNA, the CDR3 is TGTGCCAGCAGCACCACAGGGGGGAACACTGAAGCTTTCTTT. This translates into CASSTTGGNTEAFF. The variable domain in full, with the rest retrieved from reference TRBV5-4 and TRBJ1-1, is ETGVTQSPTHLIKTRGQQVTLRCSSQSGHNTVSWYQQALGQGPQFIFQYYREEENGRGNFPPRFSGLQFPNYSSELNVNALELDDSALYLCASSTTGGNTEAFFGQGTRLTVV.

V gene TRBV28 combines with J gene TRBJ2-7, with TRBD1 matching over 9 bases. The V segment lost 3 bases and the J segment 4 bases; nucleotides outside the gene matches: 7. Germline values: CDR1 MDHEN, CDR2 SYDVKM. CDR3 length: 15 amino acids. The CDR3 DNA sequence: TGTGCCAGCAGTTTTCTAACAGGGGGCGGGTACGAGCAGTACTTC. Its protein is CASSFLTGGGYEQYF.

This chain joins TRBV5-1 and TRBJ2-5; TRBD2 is a possible D gene (5 bases). In germline, CDR1 is SGHRS, CDR2 YFSETQ. The CDR3 runs 16 residues. Between the trimmed V and J ends, which lost 6 bases and 2 bases, there was a span of 20 bases. CDR3 bases: TGCGCCAGCACCCCCCGGGCGGGCTCCGCTCAAGAGACCCAGTACTTC. It specifies CASTPRAGSAQETQYF.

The chain uses TRBV13 and TRBJ1-5; TRBD1 agrees at 9 bases. After removal of 5 bases from V and 6 bases from J, the junction contained 5 bases not matched to a gene. The CDR3 is 14 residues long. Germline CDR1 reads PRHDT; CDR2 reads FYEKMQ (reference sequence). The CDR3 loop is CASSHGTGIQPQHF. The CDR3 DNA reads as TGTGCCAGCAGCCATGGGACAGGGATTCAGCCCCAGCATTTT.

This sequence joins TRBV30 and TRBJ2-7, with D perhaps TRBD2 (6 bases). Looked up from germline, CDR1 is GTSNPN and CDR2 is SVGIG (reference sequence). V dropped 5 bases and J dropped 6 bases, with 14 bases sitting between them. The CDR3 consists of 12 residues. The CDR3 loop reads CAWQRGSGEQYF. The CDR3 DNA is TGTGCCTGGCAACGAGGTAGCGGCGAGCAGTACTTC.

The V and J genes are TRBV2 and TRBJ1-2; tentatively, D is TRBD1 (6 bases). Germline lookup yields CDR1 SNHLY and CDR2 FYNNEI. Deletions cut 6 bases from V and 4 bases from J, with 12 bases between. This CDR3 region has 13 residues. CDR3 DNA: TGTGCCAGCAGCCCCGACAGGACCTATGGCTACACCTTC. Its protein product is CASSPDRTYGYTF.

The chain employs TRBV5-6 and TRBJ1-2, with 9 bases aligning to TRBD1. The CDR3 contains 14 residues. V lost 4 bases to trimming and J lost 8 bases; unmatched junction nucleotides: 9. CDR1 is SGHDT, CDR2 YYEEEE, per germline. CDR3 in DNA: TGTGCCAGCAGCGAAGGACAGGGGCTTTACGGCTACACCTTC. It specifies CASSEGQGLYGYTF.

The chain links TRBV6-5 to TRBJ2-7, with 10 bases identical to TRBD1. Germline-derived CDR1 and CDR2 are MNHEY and SVGAGI. This CDR3 spans 15 amino acids. V lost 0 bases, J lost 5 bases, and 4 bases stayed unmatched. The chain's CDR3 is CASSYSGQGLNEQYF. CDR3 nucleotides: TGTGCCAGCAGTTACTCGGGACAGGGGTTGAACGAGCAGTACTTC.

V usage is TRBV2 and J usage is TRBJ2-3, with no clear D. This CDR3 is built from 12 residues. Germline CDR1 reads SNHLY; CDR2 reads FYNNEI. V lost 6 bases and J lost 3, with 7 bases in between. CDR3 residues: CASSEATDTQYF. The CDR3 bases are TGTGCCAGCAGCGAGGCTACAGATACGCAGTATTTT. The entire variable domain, with the rest obtained from reference TRBV2 and TRBJ2-3, is as follows: EPEVTQTPSHQVTQMGQEVILRCVPISNHLYFYWYRQILGQKVEFLVSFYNNEISEKSEIFDDQFSVERPDGSNFTLKIRSTKLEDSAMYFCASSEATDTQYFGPGTRLTVL.

This clone appeared a few times. This rearrangement joins TRBV4-3 to TRBJ1-2; D might be TRBD1 (5 bases). CDR1 and CDR2 (germline): LGHNA, YSLEER. The ends were cut back, 4 bases at V and 2 bases at J, with 14 bases in the middle. The CDR3 sequence is 15 residues long. CDR3 region: CASSRSPTVNYGYTF. The CDR3 bases are TGCGCCAGCAGCCGATCTCCGACAGTCAACTATGGCTACACCTTC.

The chain employs TRBV27 and TRBJ2-7; 10 nucleotides line up with TRBD2. This CDR3 is built from 15 residues. V lost 6 bases to trimming and J lost 3 bases; unmatched junction nucleotides: 8. Germline CDR1 reads MNHEY; CDR2 reads SMNVEV (reference sequence). The CDR3 DNA reads as TGTGCCAGCAGACCTAGCGGGGGAGCTAACTACGAGCAGTACTTC. Its protein product is CASRPSGGANYEQYF.

The chain recombines TRBV19 with TRBJ1-6; D not resolved. Germline values: CDR1 LNHDA, CDR2 SQIVND (reference sequence). Between the trimmed V and J ends, which lost 0 bases and 10 bases, there was a span of 4 bases. CDR3 length: 12 residues. CDR3 nucleotides: TGTGCCAGTAGTATAGACGGGTCACCCCTCCACTTT. As protein: CASSIDGSPLHF.

This clone was detected once. This rearrangement joins TRBV5-4 to TRBJ2-4, with 8 bases identical to TRBD1. Germline assignment: CDR1 SGHNT and CDR2 YYREEE (reference sequence). V lost 7 bases, J lost 7 bases, and 7 bases stayed unmatched. The CDR3 loop spans 13 amino acids. The DNA of the CDR3 is TGTGCCAGCCTTTCCTGGACAGGGAACATTCAGTACTTC. The encoded protein is CASLSWTGNIQYF.

The rearrangement uses TRBV6-1 and TRBJ2-1; no reliable D call. CDR3 length: 12 residues. Germline loops: CDR1 MNHNS, CDR2 SASEGT. V was clipped by 7 bases and J by 8 bases, with 12 bases between them. CDR3 DNA sequence: TGTGCCAGCACTCACAATCCACATGAGCAGTTCTTC. It specifies CASTHNPHEQFF.

The chain carries TRBV4-3 and TRBJ2-7; 7 bases are a match to TRBD1. CDR1 is LGHNA, CDR2 YSLEER, per germline. The junction had 5 bases not matched to a gene; V was cut back by 0 bases and J by 0 bases. The CDR3 is 16 residues long. In DNA form, the CDR3 reads TGCGCCAGCAGCCAAGATACAGGGGCAAACTCCTACGAGCAGTACTTC. Translated, it gives CASSQDTGANSYEQYF.

This clone was seen more than once but under ten times. The chain employs TRBV4-2 and TRBJ1-3, with no clear D. Germline V gives CDR1 LGHNA, CDR2 YNFKEQ. The CDR3 loop spans 15 amino acids. V was pared by 1 base and J by 0 bases, with 7 bases between. As DNA, the CDR3 is TGTGCCAGCAGCCAAGGACATCGCTCTGGAAACACCATATATTTT. Protein: CASSQGHRSGNTIYF.

This clone was recorded once. The chain couples TRBV6-4 to TRBJ2-1, with TRBD2 matching over 12 bases. The CDR3 loop spans 17 amino acids. Germline-derived CDR1 and CDR2 are MRHNA and SNTAGT. Losses at the gene ends were 0 bases for V and 5 bases for J; bases not matched to a gene: 5. The CDR3 bases are TGTGCCAGCAGTGACTCGCTAGCGGGGGGGAGGGACAATGAGCAGTTCTTC. Its translation is CASSDSLAGGRDNEQFF.